This TCR beta chain stems from a study of cytomegalovirus exposure and HLA in healthy donors. Regarding the study as a whole: Reports state that TCR beta sequences accurately predicted most subjects' HLA-A and HLA-B alleles. Prior analysis indicated that the majority of TCR beta V segments exhibited productivity approximately 87% or approximately 30% of the time. Reports described diagnosis of cytomegalovirus status by the classifier as highly specific and sensitive.

Vbeta (60) and Jbeta (13) primers were used in the PCR. The protocol was immunoSEQ multiplex PCR, while the TCRdb copy is restricted to in-frame clones and leaves out a portion. Of 79,000 or so clones in the sample, 65% to 75% were seen once. V dropped 4 bases and J dropped 3; count of bases not matched to a gene: 6. The CDR3 is made up of 16 amino acids. Concerning this clone itself: Its antigen is not known.

Sequenced material: PBMCs. This chain links TRBV5-3 with TRBJ2-5, with 13 bases lining up with TRBD2. TRBV5-3 is placed among ORFs of uncertain function. The TCR comes from a woman aged 40 to 55 in good health and CMV-seropositive. The CDR3 sequence is CARSPGTSGVKETQYF. The CDR3 nucleotides are TGTGCCAGAAGCCCAGGGACTAGCGGGGTGAAAGAGACCCAGTACTTC.